This T cell receptor (beta chain) derives from a study of CD8 T cells in ankylosing spondylitis. Germline CDR1 LGHDT, CDR2 YNNKEL (reference sequence). CDR3 length: 11 residues. V was pared by 3 bases and J by 8 bases, with 5 bases between. Preparation of TCR beta libraries was done by quantitative 5'-RACE with molecular barcodes. TCRdb re-called the 5' RACE reads with MiXCR, one entry per CDR3 protein. The data show about 440,000 distinct CDR3 sequences, with more than 15% seen just once and 1% held by the top ten. Broader study findings: Clones linked to the disease showed a CD8+ phenotype. They occurred at relatively low frequencies in peripheral blood. Characteristic, it appeared, of ankylosing spondylitis blood was a TCR beta motif of eight highly homologous variants.

On this clonotype: Its matching antigen is unknown.

V gene TRBV3-1 combines with J gene TRBJ2-1, with no clear D. The sample consisted of blood, either unsorted or a sorted T cell fraction (not recorded which). This TCR was recovered from a male donor with ankylosing spondylitis. The CDR3 is CASSQSDEQFF. In DNA form, the CDR3 reads TGTGCCAGCAGCCAGTCTGATGAGCAGTTCTTC.